The rows below give T cell receptor beta chains drawn from one sample of a study of OX40 agonist ivuxolimab in advanced cancers. Repertoires were generated with immunoSEQ multiplex PCR, while TCRdb's copy carries only in-frame clones and drops some. Of about 55,000 clones in the sample, roughly three quarters are singletons; the top ten hold 4% to 5%. Source: CD4+ or CD8+ T cells sorted from blood, taken in a trial of the OX40 agonist ivuxolimab. The receptors were gathered from an adult with an advanced solid tumor such as melanoma, head and neck, liver or kidney cancer. CDR3s include the opening cysteine and the closing phenylalanine or tryptophan. A D gene is named only where the DNA matches it firmly. Clone sizes are given selectively: once, few, many, or a class where the clone is expanded.

J gene,clone size,V gene,D gene,CDR3 protein,CDR3 DNA
TRBJ2-2,-,TRBV19,-,CASRGIGNTGELFF,TGTGCCAGTAGGGGGATAGGGAACACCGGGGAGCTGTTTTTT
TRBJ1-1,-,TRBV5-8,-,CASSLARTEAFF,TGTGCCAGCAGCTTGGCTCGGACGGAAGCTTTCTTT
TRBJ2-5,-,TRBV2,TRBD1,CASSDRQGATKTQYF,TGTGCCAGCAGTGATCGGCAGGGGGCGACGAAGACCCAGTACTTC
TRBJ1-2,-,TRBV6-1,TRBD1,CASSEVGTGGGYTF,TGTGCCAGCAGTGAGGTCGGGACAGGAGGAGGCTACACCTTC
TRBJ1-1,-,TRBV7-9,TRBD1,CASSPDYRGGFTEAFF,TGTGCCAGCAGCCCTGATTACAGGGGAGGTTTCACTGAAGCTTTCTTT
TRBJ2-2,-,TRBV6-5,-,CASRTDYSTGELFF,TGTGCCAGCAGGACGGACTATTCTACCGGGGAGCTGTTTTTT
TRBJ2-1,-,TRBV10-3,-,CAISEGEGRWGEQFF,TGTGCCATCAGTGAGGGAGAGGGCCGTTGGGGGGAGCAGTTCTTC
TRBJ1-2,-,TRBV5-8,TRBD1,CASRHRGFSYGYTF,TGTGCCAGCAGACACAGGGGATTTAGCTATGGCTACACCTTC
TRBJ2-3,-,TRBV5-6,-,CASSWLGPEDDTQYF,TGTGCCAGCAGCTGGCTGGGTCCCGAAGACGATACGCAGTATTTT
TRBJ2-1,-,TRBV14,-,CASSRSSEQFF,TGTGCCAGCAGCCGTAGCTCTGAGCAGTTCTTC
TRBJ2-2,few,TRBV5-1,TRBD1,CASSLGDRETGELFF,TGCGCCAGCAGCTTGGGGGACAGGGAGACCGGGGAGCTGTTTTTT
TRBJ1-2,-,TRBV7-9,-,CASSFLYGYTF,TGTGCCAGCAGCTTCCTCTATGGCTACACCTTC
TRBJ1-1,few,TRBV5-1,-,CASSLTQVMNTEAFF,TGCGCCAGCAGCTTGACACAGGTTATGAACACTGAAGCTTTCTTT
TRBJ1-5,-,TRBV7-2,-,CASSLGVGNQPQHF,TGTGCCAGCAGCTTAGGAGTAGGGAATCAGCCCCAGCATTTT
TRBJ2-3,-,TRBV7-2,TRBD2,CASSLTSGDTQYF,TGTGCCAGCAGCTTGACTAGCGGAGATACGCAGTATTTT
TRBJ2-7,-,TRBV19,-,CASSRQGEAYEQYF,TGTGCCAGTAGTCGCCAGGGGGAGGCCTACGAGCAGTACTTC